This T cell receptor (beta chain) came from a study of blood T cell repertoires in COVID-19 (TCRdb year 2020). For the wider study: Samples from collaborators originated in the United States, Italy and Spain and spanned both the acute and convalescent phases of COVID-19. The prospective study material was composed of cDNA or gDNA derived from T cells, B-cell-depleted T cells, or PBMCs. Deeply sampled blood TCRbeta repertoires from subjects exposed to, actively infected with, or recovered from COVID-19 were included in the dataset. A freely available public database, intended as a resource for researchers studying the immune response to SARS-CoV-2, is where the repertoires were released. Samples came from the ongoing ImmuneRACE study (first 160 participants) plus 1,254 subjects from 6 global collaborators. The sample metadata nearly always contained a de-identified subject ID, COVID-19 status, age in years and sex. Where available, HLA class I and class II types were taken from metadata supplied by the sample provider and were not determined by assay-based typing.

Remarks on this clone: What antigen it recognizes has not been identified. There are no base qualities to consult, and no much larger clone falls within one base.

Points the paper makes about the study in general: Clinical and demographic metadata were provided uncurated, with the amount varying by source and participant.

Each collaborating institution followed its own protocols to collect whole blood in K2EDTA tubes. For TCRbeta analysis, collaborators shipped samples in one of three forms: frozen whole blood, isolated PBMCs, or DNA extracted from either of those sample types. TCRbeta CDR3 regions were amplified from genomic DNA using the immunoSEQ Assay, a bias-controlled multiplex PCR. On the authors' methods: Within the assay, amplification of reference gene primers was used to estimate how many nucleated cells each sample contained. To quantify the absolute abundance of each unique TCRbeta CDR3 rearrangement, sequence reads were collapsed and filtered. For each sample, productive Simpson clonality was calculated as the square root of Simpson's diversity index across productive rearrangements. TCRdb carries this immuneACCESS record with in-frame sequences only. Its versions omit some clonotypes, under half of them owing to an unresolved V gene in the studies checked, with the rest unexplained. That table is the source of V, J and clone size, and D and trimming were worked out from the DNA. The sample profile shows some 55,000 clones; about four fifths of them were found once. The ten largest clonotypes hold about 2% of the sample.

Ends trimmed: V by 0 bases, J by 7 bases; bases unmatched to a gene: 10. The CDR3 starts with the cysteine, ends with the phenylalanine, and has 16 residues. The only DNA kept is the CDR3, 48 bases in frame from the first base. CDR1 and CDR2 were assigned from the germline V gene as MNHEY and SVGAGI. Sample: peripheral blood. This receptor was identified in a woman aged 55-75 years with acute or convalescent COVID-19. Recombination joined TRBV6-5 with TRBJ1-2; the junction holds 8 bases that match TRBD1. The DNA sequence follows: TGTGCCAGCAGTTACTCGGGGGACAGGTCTCCCAGTGGCTACACCTTC. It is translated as CASSYSGDRSPSGYTF.